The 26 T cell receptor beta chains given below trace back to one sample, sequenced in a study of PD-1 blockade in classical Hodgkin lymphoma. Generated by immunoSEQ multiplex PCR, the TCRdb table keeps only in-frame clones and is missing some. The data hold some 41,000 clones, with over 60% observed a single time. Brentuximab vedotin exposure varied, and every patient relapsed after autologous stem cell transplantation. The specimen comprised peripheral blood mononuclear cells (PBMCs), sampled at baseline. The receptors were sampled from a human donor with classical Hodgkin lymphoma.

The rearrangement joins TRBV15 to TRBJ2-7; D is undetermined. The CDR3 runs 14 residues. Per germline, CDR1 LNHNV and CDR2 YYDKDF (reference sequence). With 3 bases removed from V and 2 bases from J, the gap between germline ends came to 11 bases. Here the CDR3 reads CATSSQPGPYEQYF. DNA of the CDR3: TGTGCCACCAGCAGTCAACCGGGTCCCTACGAGCAGTACTTC. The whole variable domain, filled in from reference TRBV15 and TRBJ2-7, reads DAMVIQNPRYQVTQFGKPVTLSCSQTLNHNVMYWYQQKSSQAPKLLFHYYDKDFNNEADTPDNFQSRRPNTSFCFLDIRSPGLGDTAMYLCATSSQPGPYEQYFGPGTRLTVT.

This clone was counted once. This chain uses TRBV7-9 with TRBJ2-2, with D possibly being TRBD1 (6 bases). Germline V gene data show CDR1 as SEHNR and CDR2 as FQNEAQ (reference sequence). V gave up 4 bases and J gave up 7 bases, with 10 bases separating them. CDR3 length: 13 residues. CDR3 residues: CASSSTGNGELFF. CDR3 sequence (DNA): TGTGCCAGCAGCTCCACAGGGAACGGGGAGCTGTTTTTT.

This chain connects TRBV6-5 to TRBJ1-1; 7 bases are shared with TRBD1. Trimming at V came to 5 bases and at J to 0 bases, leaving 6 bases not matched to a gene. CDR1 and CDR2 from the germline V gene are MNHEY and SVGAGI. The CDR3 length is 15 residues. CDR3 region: CASSQWDRMNTEAFF. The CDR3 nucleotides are TGTGCCAGCAGTCAGTGGGACAGAATGAACACTGAAGCTTTCTTT.

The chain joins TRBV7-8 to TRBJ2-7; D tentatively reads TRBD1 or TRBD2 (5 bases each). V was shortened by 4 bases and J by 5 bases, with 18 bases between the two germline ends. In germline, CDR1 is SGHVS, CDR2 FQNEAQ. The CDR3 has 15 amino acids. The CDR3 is CASSYGDALRNEQYF. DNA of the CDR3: TGTGCCAGCAGCTACGGGGACGCCCTTCGGAACGAGCAGTACTTC.

The CDR3 is CASRFRLAGGPSEQFF. The DNA for the CDR3 is TGTGCCAGCAGGTTCAGACTAGCGGGAGGGCCGAGTGAGCAGTTCTTC. The chain is built from TRBV2 and TRBJ2-1; 14 nucleotides align to TRBD2. The CDR3 extends over 16 amino acids. The germline V gene has CDR1 SNHLY and CDR2 FYNNEI. Unmatched junction bases numbered 10, after V lost 6 bases and J lost 9 bases.

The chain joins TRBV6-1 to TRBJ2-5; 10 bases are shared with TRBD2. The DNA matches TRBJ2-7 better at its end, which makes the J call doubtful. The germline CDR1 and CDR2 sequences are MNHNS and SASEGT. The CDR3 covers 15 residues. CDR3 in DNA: TGTGCCAGCAGTGGATCTAGCGGGGGTTTCTCCGAGCAGTACTTC. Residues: CASSGSSGGFSEQYF.

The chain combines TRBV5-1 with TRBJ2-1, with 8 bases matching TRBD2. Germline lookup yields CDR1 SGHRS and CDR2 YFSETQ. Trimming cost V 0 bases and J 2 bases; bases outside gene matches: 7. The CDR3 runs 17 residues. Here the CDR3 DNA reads TGCGCCAGCAGCTTGGTAACAAGCGGGAGTGCCTACAATGAGCAGTTCTTC. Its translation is CASSLVTSGSAYNEQFF.

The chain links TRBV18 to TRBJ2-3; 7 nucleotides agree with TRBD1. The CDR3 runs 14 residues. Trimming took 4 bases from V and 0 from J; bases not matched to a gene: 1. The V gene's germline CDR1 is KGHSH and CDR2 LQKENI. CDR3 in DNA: TGTGCCAGCTCACTACAGGGGAGCACAGATACGCAGTATTTT. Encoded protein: CASSLQGSTDTQYF. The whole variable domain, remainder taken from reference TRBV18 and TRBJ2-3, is NAGVMQNPRHLVRRRGQEARLRCSPMKGHSHVYWYRQLPEEGLKFMVYLQKENIIDESGMPKERFSAEFPKEGPSILRIQQVVRGDSAAYFCASSLQGSTDTQYFGPGTRLTVL.

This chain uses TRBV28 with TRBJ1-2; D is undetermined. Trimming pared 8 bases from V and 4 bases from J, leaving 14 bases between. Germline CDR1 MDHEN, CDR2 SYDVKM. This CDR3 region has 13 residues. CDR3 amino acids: CASGARDPYGYTF. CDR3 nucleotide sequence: TGTGCCAGCGGCGCCCGGGATCCCTATGGCTACACCTTC.

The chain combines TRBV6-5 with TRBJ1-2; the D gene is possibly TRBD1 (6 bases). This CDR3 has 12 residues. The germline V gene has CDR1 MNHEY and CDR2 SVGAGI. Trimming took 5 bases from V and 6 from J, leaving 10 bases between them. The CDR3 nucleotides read TGTGCCAGCAGTGCACAGGGAGATGGCTACACCTTC. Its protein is CASSAQGDGYTF.

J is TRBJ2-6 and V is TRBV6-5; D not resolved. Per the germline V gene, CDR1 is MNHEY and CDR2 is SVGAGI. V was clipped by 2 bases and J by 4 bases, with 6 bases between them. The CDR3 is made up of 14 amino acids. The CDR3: CASSYQAGANVLTF. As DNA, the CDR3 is TGTGCCAGCAGTTACCAGGCGGGGGCCAACGTCCTGACTTTC.

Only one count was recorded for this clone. The CDR3 protein is CASRWGLAGCSYEQYF. The CDR3, as DNA: TGTGCCAGTAGGTGGGGACTAGCGGGTTGCTCCTACGAGCAGTACTTC. The rearrangement joins TRBV19 to TRBJ2-7; TRBD2 matches at 12 bases. The CDR3 consists of 16 residues. CDR1 and CDR2 from the germline V gene are LNHDA and SQIVND (reference sequence). V was clipped by 6 bases and J by 0 bases; unmatched bases: 6.

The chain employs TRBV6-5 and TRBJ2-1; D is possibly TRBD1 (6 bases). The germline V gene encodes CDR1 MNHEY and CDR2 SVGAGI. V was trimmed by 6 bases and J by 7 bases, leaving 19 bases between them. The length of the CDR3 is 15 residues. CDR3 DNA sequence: TGTGCCAGCAGACACCCTGATGGGGGCCAGAATGAGCAGTTCTTC. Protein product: CASRHPDGGQNEQFF.

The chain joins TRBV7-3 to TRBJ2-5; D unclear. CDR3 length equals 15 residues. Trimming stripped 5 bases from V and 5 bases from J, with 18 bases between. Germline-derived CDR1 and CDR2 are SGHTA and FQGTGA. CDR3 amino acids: CASSPTGSFGETQYF. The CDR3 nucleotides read TGTGCCAGCAGCCCGACCGGCTCTTTTGGGGAGACCCAGTACTTC.

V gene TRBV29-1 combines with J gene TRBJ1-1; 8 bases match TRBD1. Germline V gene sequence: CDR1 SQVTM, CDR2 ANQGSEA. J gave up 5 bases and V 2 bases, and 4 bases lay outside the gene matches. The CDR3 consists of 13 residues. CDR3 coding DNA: TGCAGCGTTGAATCAGGGGGCTGGACTGAAGCTTTCTTT. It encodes CSVESGGWTEAFF.

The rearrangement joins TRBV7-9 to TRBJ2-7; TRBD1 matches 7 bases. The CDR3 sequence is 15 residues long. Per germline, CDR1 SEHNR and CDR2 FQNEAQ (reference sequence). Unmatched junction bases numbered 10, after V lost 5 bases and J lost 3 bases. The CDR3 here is CASSPAGGQHYEQYF. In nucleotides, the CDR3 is TGTGCCAGCAGCCCGGCAGGGGGACAGCACTACGAGCAGTACTTC. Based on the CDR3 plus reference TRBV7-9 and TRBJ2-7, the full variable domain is DTGVSQNPRHKITKRGQNVTFRCDPISEHNRLYWYRQTLGQGPEFLTYFQNEAQLEKSRLLSDRFSAERPKGSFSTLEIQRTEQGDSAMYLCASSPAGGQHYEQYFGPGTRLTVT.

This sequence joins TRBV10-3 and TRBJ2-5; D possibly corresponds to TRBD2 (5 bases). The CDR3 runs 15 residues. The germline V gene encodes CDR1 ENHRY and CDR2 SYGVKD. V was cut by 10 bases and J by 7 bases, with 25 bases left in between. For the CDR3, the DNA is TGTGCCAGCAGCCCTGGGCTGGACCACGGAGGGACCCAGTACTTC. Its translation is CASSPGLDHGGTQYF.

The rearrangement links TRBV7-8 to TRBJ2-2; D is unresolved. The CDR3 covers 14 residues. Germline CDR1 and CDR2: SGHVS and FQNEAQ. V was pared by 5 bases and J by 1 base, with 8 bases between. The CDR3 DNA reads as TGTGCCAGCAGCCTCTTCCTGAACACCGGGGAGCTGTTTTTT. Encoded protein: CASSLFLNTGELFF.

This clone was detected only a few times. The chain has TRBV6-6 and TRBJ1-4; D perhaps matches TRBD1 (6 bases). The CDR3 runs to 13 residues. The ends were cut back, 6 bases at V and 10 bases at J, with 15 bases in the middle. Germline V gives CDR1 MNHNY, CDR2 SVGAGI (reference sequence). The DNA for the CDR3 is TGTGCCAGCAGCGGGGGCGCGTCCGGAAAACTGTTTTTT. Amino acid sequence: CASSGGASGKLFF.

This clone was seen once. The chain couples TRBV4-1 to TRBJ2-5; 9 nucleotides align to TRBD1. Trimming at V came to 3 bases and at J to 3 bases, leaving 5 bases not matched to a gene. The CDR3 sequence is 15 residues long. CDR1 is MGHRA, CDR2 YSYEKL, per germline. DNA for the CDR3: TGCGCCAGCAGCCATATCGGGACAGGGAAAGAGACCCAGTACTTC. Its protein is CASSHIGTGKETQYF.

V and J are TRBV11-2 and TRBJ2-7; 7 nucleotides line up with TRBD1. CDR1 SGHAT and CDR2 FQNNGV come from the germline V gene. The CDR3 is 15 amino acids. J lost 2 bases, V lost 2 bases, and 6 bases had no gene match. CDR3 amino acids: CASSLKGDRAYEQYF. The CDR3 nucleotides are TGTGCCAGCAGCTTAAAAGGTGACAGGGCCTACGAGCAGTACTTC.

The CDR3 sequence is CASSLSSDGGSEQYF. CDR3 DNA sequence: TGTGCCAGCAGCTTAAGTTCGGACGGGGGCTCCGAGCAGTACTTC. This chain uses TRBV7-9 with TRBJ2-7; D tentatively fits TRBD1 or TRBD2 (6 bases each). The CDR3 totals 15 residues. From germline, CDR1 is SEHNR and CDR2 FQNEAQ (reference sequence). Trimming stripped 2 bases from V and 6 bases from J, with 17 bases between. Full variable domain (remainder filled in from reference TRBV7-9 and TRBJ2-7): DTGVSQNPRHKITKRGQNVTFRCDPISEHNRLYWYRQTLGQGPEFLTYFQNEAQLEKSRLLSDRFSAERPKGSFSTLEIQRTEQGDSAMYLCASSLSSDGGSEQYFGPGTRLTVT.

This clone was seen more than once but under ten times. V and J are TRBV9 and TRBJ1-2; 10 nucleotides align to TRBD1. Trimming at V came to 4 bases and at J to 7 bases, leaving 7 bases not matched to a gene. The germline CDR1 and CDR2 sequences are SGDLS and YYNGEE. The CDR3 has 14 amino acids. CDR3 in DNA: TGTGCCAGCAGCACATTGACAGGGGGCGGTGGCTACACCTTC. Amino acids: CASSTLTGGGGYTF.

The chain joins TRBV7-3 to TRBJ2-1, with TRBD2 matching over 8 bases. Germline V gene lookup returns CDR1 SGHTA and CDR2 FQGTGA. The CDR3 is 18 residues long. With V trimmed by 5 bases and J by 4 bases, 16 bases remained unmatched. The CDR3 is CASSPVTMLAGGYNEQFF. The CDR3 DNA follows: TGTGCCAGCAGCCCCGTTACGATGCTAGCGGGTGGATACAATGAGCAGTTCTTC.

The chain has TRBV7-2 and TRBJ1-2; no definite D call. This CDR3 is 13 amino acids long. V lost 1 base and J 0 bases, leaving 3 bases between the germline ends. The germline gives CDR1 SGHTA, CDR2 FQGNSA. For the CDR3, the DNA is TGTGCCAGCAGCTTAGACCCTAACTATGGCTACACCTTC. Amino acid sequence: CASSLDPNYGYTF.

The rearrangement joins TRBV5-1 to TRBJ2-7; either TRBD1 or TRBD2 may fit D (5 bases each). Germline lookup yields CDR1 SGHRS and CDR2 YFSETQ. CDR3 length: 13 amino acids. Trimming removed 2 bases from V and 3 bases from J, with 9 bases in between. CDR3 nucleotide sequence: TGCGCCAGCAGCTTTGGGGGTGACTACGAGCAGTACTTC. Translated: CASSFGGDYEQYF.